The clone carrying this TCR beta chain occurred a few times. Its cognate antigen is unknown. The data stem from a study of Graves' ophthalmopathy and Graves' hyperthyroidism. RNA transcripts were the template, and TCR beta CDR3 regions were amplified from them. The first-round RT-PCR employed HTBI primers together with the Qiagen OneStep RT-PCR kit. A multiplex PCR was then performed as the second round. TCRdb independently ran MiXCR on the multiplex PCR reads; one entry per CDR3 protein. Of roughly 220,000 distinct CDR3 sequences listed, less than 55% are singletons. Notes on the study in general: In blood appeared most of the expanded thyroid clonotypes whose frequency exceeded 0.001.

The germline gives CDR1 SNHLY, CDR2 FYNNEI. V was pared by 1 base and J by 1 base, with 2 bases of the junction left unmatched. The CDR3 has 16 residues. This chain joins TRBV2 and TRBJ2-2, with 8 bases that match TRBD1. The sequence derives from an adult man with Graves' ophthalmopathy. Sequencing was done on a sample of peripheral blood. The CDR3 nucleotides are TGTGCCAGCAGTGAAGTGGGACAGGTGAACACCGGGGAGCTGTTTTTT. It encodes CASSEVGQVNTGELFF.